The clone carrying this T cell receptor (beta chain) was seen once. Its antigen is undetermined. This sample is drawn from a study of T cell repertoires in cytomegalovirus infection. For the study at large: In the study, CMV epitopes included recently identified HLA-C-restricted and well-studied HLA-B-restricted ones. Signatures in public TCR beta sequences pointed to both CMV infection and matching HLA type.

Germline V lookup: CDR1 LGHNA, CDR2 YNFKEQ. The CDR3 loop spans 18 amino acids. V was shortened by 2 bases and J by 0 bases, with 17 bases between the two germline ends. TCRdb used MiXCR to reprocess the reads, holding one entry per CDR3 protein. The sample includes 900,000 to 950,000 distinct CDR3 sequences, around 31% seen only once; the top ten take over 13%. Findings of the study overall: Summed public TCR beta family frequency identified CMV carriers bearing the relevant HLA.

The sample consisted of cultured CD8+ T cells from PBMCs, taken from culture after CMV antigen stimulation. The chain has TRBV4-2 and TRBJ2-1, with D tentatively TRBD2 (6 bases). This sequence originates from a human donor in good health (CMV status not recorded). Some clones in this sample may be carry-over from other donors' samples. The CDR3 nucleotides are TGTGCCAGCAGCCAACCCCCGAGCGGGCAGAGCTCCTACAATGAGCAGTTCTTC. As protein: CASSQPPSGQSSYNEQFF.